This T cell receptor (beta chain) was found in a study of blood T cell repertoires in COVID-19. Whole-study context: Researchers got acute and convalescent COVID-19 samples from the United States, Italy and Spain. The cDNA or gDNA used as material had been derived from T cells, B-cell-depleted T cells, or PBMCs.

This CDR3 has 16 residues. V lost 3 bases and J lost 5; bases outside the gene matches: 11. Germline CDR1 reads KGHDR; CDR2 reads SFDVKD. This table comes from immunoSEQ multiplex PCR, and its TCRdb copy is limited to in-frame clones, with some not included. The sample shows over 150,000 clones, more than 65% of them seen only once. The chain couples TRBV24-1 to TRBJ2-5; TRBD1 agrees at 7 bases. This receptor was identified in a woman over 75 with active or convalescent COVID-19. Sequenced material: peripheral blood. CDR3 region: CATSDPTGWRQETQYF. The CDR3 region has the DNA TGTGCCACCAGTGATCCGACAGGGTGGAGGCAGGAGACCCAGTACTTC.